This T cell receptor beta chain was captured in a study of blood T cell repertoires in COVID-19. Study processing details: Estimation of nucleated cell counts relied on the amplification of reference gene primers. Libraries were prepared by immunoSEQ multiplex PCR; TCRdb keeps only in-frame clonotypes and omits some of them. For V, J and clone size, that table is used; D and trimming come from the DNA. This repertoire shows a few hundred thousand clones, approximately 90% found once; its top ten account for 0.8% to 0.85%. In regard to this clone: Other nucleotide sequences from this sample produce the same CDR3.

The Seattle patients, enrolled during active infection, were followed longitudinally. This receptor was identified in a man younger than 35 with COVID-19, enrolled during active disease. Material: peripheral blood.

Here the CDR3 DNA reads TGCGCCAGCAGCTTAGGACTAGCGGACTACAATGAGCAGTTCTTC. This sequence encodes CASSLGLADYNEQFF. The rearrangement joins TRBV5-1 to TRBJ2-1; 10 nucleotides line up with TRBD2. V was pared by 2 bases and J by 3 bases, with 2 bases of the junction left unmatched. Germline lookup yields CDR1 SGHRS and CDR2 YFSETQ. The CDR3 is made up of 15 amino acids. Supplemented by reference TRBV5-1 and TRBJ2-1, the full variable domain reads KAGVTQTPRYLIKTRGQQVTLSCSPISGHRSVSWYQQTPGQGLQFLFEYFSETQRNKGNFPGRFSGRQFSNSRSEMNVSTLELGDSALYLCASSLGLADYNEQFFGPGTRLTVL.